This entry is about one T cell receptor (beta chain). Its antigen is not yet known. Per-nucleotide qualities are absent, and no much larger clonotype sits a single base away. Inclusive of the bounding cysteine and phenylalanine, the CDR3 is 13 residues long. CDR3 DNA is the only sequence kept; it has 39 bases, read in frame from the first base. According to the germline V gene, CDR1 reads SGHRS and CDR2 reads YFSETQ. Deletion took 6 bases off V and 0 bases off J, with a span of 9 bases between the germline ends. The library came from 5' RACE. The instrument was an Illumina HiSeq 2500. A second PCR of about 7 to 12 cycles was run with a J-beta primer mix and a sample-barcoded 5' primer. Each TCR beta cDNA molecule received a unique molecular identifier from a template-switch 5' adaptor carrying 12 random nucleotides. Each sample yielded at least 2.5 million CDR3-containing paired-end reads. First-strand cDNA was synthesized from all RNA with the Mint cDNA synthesis kit, primed by a TRBC-specific oligonucleotide. All cDNA was treated with uracil-DNA glycosylase and then went through a first 18-cycle PCR with the universal primers M1SS and BC2_uni_R. The original pipeline was this. For normalization, 1 million high-quality reads, each with a distinct molecular identifier, were randomly selected from each sample. Instead of being binned into consensus sequences, reads that shared molecular identifiers were thrown out. MiTCR, set to a Q25 quality threshold and the strictest error-elimination algorithm, was used for CDR3 identification, clonotype clustering and error correction. A nonparametric unseen species model using Euler transformation provided a lower-bound estimate of total TCR beta diversity. The public reads were reprocessed in TCRdb via fastp at Q25 and MiXCR, keeping in-frame beta chains. Rows with one shared CDR3 protein collapse into an entry with the most common genes and DNA. The authors' filters were not applied to this entry. Within this sample are hundreds of thousands of distinct CDR3 sequences, with under 25% of them counted one time only. About 3.6% of the sample is taken by the ten largest.

Donors were roughly 40 systemically healthy Caucasian individuals from Russia aged 6 to 90 years. Approximately 10 milliliters of peripheral blood were collected from each donor into EDTA-treated Vacutainer tubes. Ficoll-Paque density-gradient centrifugation was used to isolate PBMCs, with at least 6.5 million obtained per sample. Trizol reagent was used to extract total RNA from the PBMCs, yielding at least 5.5 micrograms per sample. For every donor, an aliquot of PBMCs went through flow cytometry to measure the percentages of naive CD45RAhigh/CD27high T cells. The data belong to a study of blood T cells in healthy people across ages (dated by TCRdb to 2014 to 2015). Context from the whole study: Template switching captured roughly one uniquely barcoded TCR beta cDNA molecule per two T cells in model experiments. The donors were split into four age groups: young (average around 15 years), middle-aged (more than 35), aged (more than 60) and long-lived (approximately 80). Two additional independent replicas of 1 million unique cDNA reads from the same blood draw were analyzed for two donors (one aged 18 to 30 and one aged 80 or older). Donors of different ages were randomly distributed across sequencing lanes to avoid experimental bias. Using deep sequencing normalized with unique cDNA molecular identifiers, the study measured how TCR beta repertoire diversity changes with age.

What the authors observed across the whole study: Total diversity estimates from one million sequenced T cells were considered lower bounds and underestimates. Compared with the aged group, the long-lived group had more naive CD4+ T cells, fewer expanded clones and increased TCR diversity, a pattern suggesting age selection. The CMV infection status of donors was not known, potentially confounding age-related changes in expanded clonotypes. A strong correlation was found between observed TCR beta diversity and the percentage of naive T cells measured by flow cytometry. Observed TCR beta diversity per million T cells fell roughly linearly with age, and a significant reduction was already apparent by age roughly 40. Because profiling used bulk unsorted PBMCs, naive and antigen-experienced compartments could not be compared conclusively.

The TCR comes from a man aged 65-85 years in good health. The rearranged chain carries TRBV5-1 and TRBJ1-1, with the D gene not confidently named. Sequencing used blood. The CDR3 here reads CASKETMNTEAFF. Here is the DNA: TGCGCCAGCAAAGAAACAATGAACACTGAAGCTTTCTTT.